There are a few counts of the clone carrying this T cell receptor (beta chain). What it recognizes is unknown. Time point defined: healthy volunteer bleed at 6 weeks. Total RNA was isolated from unfractionated whole blood. The sample originates from a study of human T cells and chemical hapten exposure. There are 12 residues in the CDR3. The germline gives CDR1 MDHEN, CDR2 SYDVKM. V was shortened by 6 bases and J by 8 bases, with 11 bases between the two germline ends. Unique molecular identifiers were attached to individual cDNA molecules within the library. Per the study methods: Sampled TCR counts reached a median of 95,638 per sample, with values ranging from roughly 23,224 to 700,000. TCRdb re-called the RACE reads through MiXCR, storing one row per CDR3 protein. TCRdb's processing, not the authors' own work, is the source of the V and J calls. The sample has about 47,000 distinct CDR3 sequences, 3.5% to 4% seen once.

Study-wide results and limits: The number of TCRs over 1 in 1000 frequency stayed unchanged after DPC.

This receptor was obtained from a human donor in good health. Some clones in this sample may be carry-over from other donors' samples. The specimen was whole blood. The V call is TRBV28, the J call TRBJ1-3, with D uncertain. In nucleotides, the CDR3 is TGTGCCAGCAGCACCCGGCGAGACACCATATATTTT. Encoded protein: CASSTRRDTIYF.